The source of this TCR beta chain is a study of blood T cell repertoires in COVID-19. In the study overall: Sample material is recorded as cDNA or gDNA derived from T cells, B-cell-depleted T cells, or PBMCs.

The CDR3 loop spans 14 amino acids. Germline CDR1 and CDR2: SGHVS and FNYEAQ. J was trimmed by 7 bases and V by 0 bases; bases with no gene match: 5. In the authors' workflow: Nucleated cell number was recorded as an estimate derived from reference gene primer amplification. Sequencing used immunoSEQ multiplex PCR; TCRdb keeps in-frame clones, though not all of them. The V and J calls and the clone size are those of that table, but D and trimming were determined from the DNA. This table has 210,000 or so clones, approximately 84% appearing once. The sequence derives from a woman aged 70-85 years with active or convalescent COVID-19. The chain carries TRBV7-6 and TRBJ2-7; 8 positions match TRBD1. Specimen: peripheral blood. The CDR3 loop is CASSLATGAREQYF. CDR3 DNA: TGTGCCAGCAGCTTAGCGACAGGGGCGAGGGAGCAGTACTTC.